This is a list of T cell receptor beta chains from one sample in a study of cytomegalovirus exposure and HLA in healthy donors. Sequencing was performed with immunoSEQ multiplex PCR; in TCRdb, only in-frame clones are kept and a portion is missing. The sample comprises approximately 200,000 clones, around 80% of which are singletons, and about 4.6% rests with the top ten. Source material: PBMCs. Receptor source: a woman aged 30 to 39 in good health and CMV-seropositive. CDR3s include the opening cysteine and the closing phenylalanine or tryptophan. D genes are given only for firm matches. Some rows have no size entry. The others give once, few or many, or a class for an expanded clone.

13 | once | TRBD1 | TRBJ1-1 | TRBV19 | TGTGCCAGTAGTCCCGGACAGGGCACTGAAGCTTTCTTT | CASSPGQGTEAFF
14 | NA | NA | TRBJ1-2 | TRBV2 | TGTGCCAGCAGAAGAACAGGGCCCGGCTATGGCTACACCTTC | CASRRTGPGYGYTF
11 | NA | NA | TRBJ1-1 | TRBV20-1 | TGCAGTGCTAGAGAGACAGTAGAGGCTTTCTTT | CSARETVEAFF
14 | NA | NA | TRBJ1-4 | TRBV18 | TGTGCCAGCTCACCCGGGCAGGGGCGCGAAAAACTGTTTTTT | CASSPGQGREKLFF
13 | NA | NA | TRBJ2-7 | TRBV29-1 | TGCAGCGTTGGAACAGGGCTAGGCTACGAGCAGTACTTC | CSVGTGLGYEQYF
16 | NA | TRBD1 | TRBJ1-2 | TRBV4-3 | TGCGCCAGCAGCCAAGATAGGGCAGGGGGCTTCTATGGCTACACCTTC | CASSQDRAGGFYGYTF
17 | NA | TRBD1 | TRBJ2-5 | TRBV10-3 | TGTGCCATCAGTGAGTCCCGGGCAACAGGGGTCCAAGAGACCCAGTACTTC | CAISESRATGVQETQYF
12 | NA | TRBD2 | TRBJ2-4 | TRBV11-2 | TGTGCCAGCAGCTTAGGGGGGGGCATTCAGTACTTC | CASSLGGGIQYF
16 | few | NA | TRBJ2-3 | TRBV4-2 | TGTGCCAGCAGCCAAGTATCGGGGGGCCGCACAGATACGCAGTATTTT | CASSQVSGGRTDTQYF
11 | NA | NA | TRBJ1-2 | TRBV25-1 | TGTGCCAGCAGCGCCCCGGGGGGCTACACCTTC | CASSAPGGYTF
14 | once | TRBD1 | TRBJ2-2 | TRBV7-9 | TGTGCCAGCAGCATGACAGGGGCAGGCGGGGAGCTGTTTTTT | CASSMTGAGGELFF
15 | once | NA | TRBJ2-3 | TRBV7-8 | TGTGCCAGCAGCTTAAGGCGGGATTTCGCAGATACGCAGTATTTT | CASSLRRDFADTQYF
16 | NA | TRBD2 | TRBJ2-1 | TRBV5-1 | TGCGCCAGCAGCGTACCGGGACTAGCGGAGGGGGGTGAGCAGTTCTTC | CASSVPGLAEGGEQFF
14 | NA | TRBD2 | TRBJ2-7 | TRBV19 | TGTGCCAGTAGTATCCGGGGAGGGGATTACGAGCAGTACTTC | CASSIRGGDYEQYF
15 | NA | TRBD2 | TRBJ2-7 | TRBV7-9 | TGTGCCAGCAGCGTTAGCGGGGGGTCCTCCTACGAGCAGTACTTC | CASSVSGGSSYEQYF
12 | few | NA | TRBJ2-7 | TRBV7-9 | TGTGCCAGCAATAGCGACTCCTACGAGCAGTACTTC | CASNSDSYEQYF
16 | NA | NA | TRBJ2-2 | TRBV15 | TGTGCCACCAGCAGAGGTCGGGAGAGGGTCACCGGGGAGCTGTTTTTT | CATSRGRERVTGELFF
15 | few | TRBD2 | TRBJ2-1 | TRBV4-3 | TGCGCCAGCAGCCGCGGACTAGCCGACGGGGGGGAGCAGTTCTTC | CASSRGLADGGEQFF
17 | few | TRBD2 | TRBJ2-4 | TRBV6-1 | TGTGCCAGCAGTGCCCCCAGACTAGCGTTAGCCAAAAACATTCAGTACTTC | CASSAPRLALAKNIQYF
17 | once | NA | TRBJ2-7 | TRBV5-5 | TGTGCCAGCAGCTTGTCGCAGGCTAGCGCGAGCTCCTACGAGCAGTACTTC | CASSLSQASASSYEQYF
15 | NA | TRBD1 | TRBJ2-2 | TRBV5-6 | TGTGCCAGCAGCTTTGGACAGGGTAAACTGAGGGAGCTGTTTTTT | CASSFGQGKLRELFF
15 | NA | NA | TRBJ2-1 | TRBV4-1 | TGCGCCAGCAGCCAAGATCGGGGAACGTACAATGAGCAGTTCTTC | CASSQDRGTYNEQFF
16 | NA | NA | TRBJ2-3 | TRBV10-1 | TGCGCCAGTTTGGATAACAGGGACCAGAGCACAGATACGCAGTATTTT | CASLDNRDQSTDTQYF
15 | NA | TRBD1 | TRBJ2-1 | TRBV11-3 | TGTGCCAGCAGCCCCGTTGGGACAGGGGGCTTTGAGCAGTTCTTC | CASSPVGTGGFEQFF
11 | NA | NA | TRBJ2-7 | TRBV5-4 | TGTGCCAGCACCCTTGCCTACGAGCAGTACTTC | CASTLAYEQYF
16 | NA | NA | TRBJ1-2 | TRBV7-8 | TGTGCCAGCAGCTCCCGCGGCGGGAGTCTTAACTATGGCTACACCTTC | CASSSRGGSLNYGYTF
13 | once | NA | TRBJ2-7 | TRBV7-9 | TGTGCCGGCAGCCCCTCCCTGGGGGCACCGGAGGACTTC | CAGSPSLGAPEDF
13 | NA | NA | TRBJ2-2 | TRBV29-1 | TGCAGCGTTGTGCAGACAAACACCGGGGAGCTGTTTTTT | CSVVQTNTGELFF
15 | NA | NA | TRBJ2-5 | TRBV5-1 | TGCGCCAGCAGCTTGGTGTCTTCGTACCAAGAGACCCAGTACTTC | CASSLVSSYQETQYF
12 | once | NA | TRBJ2-3 | TRBV2 | TGTGCCAGCACTAGCGGCACAGATACGCAGTATTTT | CASTSGTDTQYF
17 | NA | TRBD1 | TRBJ2-1 | TRBV5-1 | TGCGCCAGCACTTCCGTGGGGACAGGGGGCTCCTACAATGAGCAGTTCTTC | CASTSVGTGGSYNEQFF
15 | NA | TRBD1 | TRBJ2-7 | TRBV27 | TGTGCCAGCAGTTTTTGGACAGGGGTCTCTGGCGAGCAGTACTTC | CASSFWTGVSGEQYF
16 | few | NA | TRBJ2-1 | TRBV4-1 | TGCGCCAGCAGCCAAGAATCCGGGGGTAGCTACAATGAGCAGTTCTTC | CASSQESGGSYNEQFF
14 | NA | TRBD1 | TRBJ2-7 | TRBV29-1 | TGCAGCGTTGTTTGGTTGCAGGGGGCCTACGAGCAGTACTTC | CSVVWLQGAYEQYF
16 | NA | TRBD2 | TRBJ2-5 | TRBV19 | TGTGCCAGTAGTCCCACTAGCGGGAGGGCCATGGAGACCCAGTACTTC | CASSPTSGRAMETQYF
15 | NA | TRBD2 | TRBJ2-7 | TRBV10-2 | TGCGCCAGCACCCCGGGGGTAGCGGGATCCTACGAGCAGTACTTC | CASTPGVAGSYEQYF
15 | once | NA | TRBJ2-5 | TRBV27 | TGTGCCAGCAGAGCCGGCGGGGGCCCAATTTGGACCCAGTACTTC | CASRAGGGPIWTQYF
19 | NA | TRBD2 | TRBJ2-4 | TRBV4-2 | TGTGCCAGCAGCCAAGATGGCCGAGGACTAGCGGGGGGAGAGAACATTCAGTACTTC | CASSQDGRGLAGGENIQYF
12 | once | NA | TRBJ2-7 | TRBV30 | TGTGCTGCGGCGGCGGTTGCCTACGAGCAGTACTTC | CAAAAVAYEQYF
15 | NA | TRBD2 | TRBJ2-3 | TRBV9 | TGTGCCAGCAGCGTAGCTAGCGGGAGAACAGATACGCAGTATTTT | CASSVASGRTDTQYF
15 | NA | TRBD2 | TRBJ2-7 | TRBV19 | TGTGCCAGTAGTCGTCTAGCGGGGTTTTCCTACGAGCAGTACTTC | CASSRLAGFSYEQYF
14 | NA | TRBD2 | TRBJ2-1 | TRBV27 | TGTGCCAGCAGTTTATGGGCGCGGGAGAATGAGCAGTTCTTC | CASSLWARENEQFF
15 | NA | TRBD2 | TRBJ2-3 | TRBV6-5 | TGTGCCAGCGGGACTAGCGGGAGAAGGGCAGATACGCAGTATTTT | CASGTSGRRADTQYF
14 | NA | NA | TRBJ2-3 | TRBV6-1 | TGTGCCAGCAGAAGTGGGGGGACGGCAGATACGCAGTATTTT | CASRSGGTADTQYF
14 | NA | TRBD1 | TRBJ1-2 | TRBV6-6 | TGTGCCAGCAGTACGGACAGGGGAGTCTATGGCTACACCTTC | CASSTDRGVYGYTF
15 | NA | NA | TRBJ2-2 | TRBV28 | TGTGCCAGCAGAGGTCACAGGGATAGCACCGGGGAGCTGTTTTTT | CASRGHRDSTGELFF
15 | NA | TRBD1 | TRBJ1-2 | TRBV27 | TGTGCCAGCAGTTTGGCGGGACAGGGCACCTATGGCTACACCTTC | CASSLAGQGTYGYTF
16 | NA | NA | TRBJ2-6 | TRBV27 | TGTGCCAGCAGCCTAATTGCCTCTTCCGGGGCCAACGTCCTGACTTTC | CASSLIASSGANVLTF
14 | NA | NA | TRBJ1-2 | TRBV10-3 | TGTGCCATCAGTGAGTCGGAGCTAGGCTATGGCTACACCTTC | CAISESELGYGYTF